The T cell receptor beta chain under discussion was sequenced for a study of blood T cell repertoires in COVID-19. The age range of participants was about 18 to 89 years, with residence in around 22 US areas. Here immunoSEQ multiplex PCR was the method, and the copy in TCRdb shows in-frame clones only, minus some. The sample carries a few hundred thousand clones, more than 65% recorded once. The germline gives CDR1 SGHTA, CDR2 FQGTGA. This CDR3 region has 13 residues. V gave up 5 bases and J gave up 10 bases, with 15 bases separating them. This rearrangement joins TRBV7-3 to TRBJ2-1; D is ambiguous. This TCR was recovered from a man aged 45-65 years who had recovered from COVID-19. Sequenced input: PBMCs or T cells enriched from blood (not recorded which). CDR3 nucleotides: TGTGCCAGCAGCCCCGGTTCCGACGGGGAGCAGTTCTTC. Its protein product is CASSPGSDGEQFF.